This passage covers 18 T cell receptor beta chains from one sample sequenced in a study of technical replicates of blood from a few donors. Assay used: immunoSEQ multiplex PCR; TCRdb lists only in-frame clones, some missing. The sample lists more than 65,000 clones; roughly 96% were seen once. Sequencing used T cells isolated from PBMCs. These receptors all come from a human donor in good health.

V and J are TRBV7-9 and TRBJ1-3; D might be TRBD1 (5 bases). Looked up from germline, CDR1 is SEHNR and CDR2 is FQNEAQ (reference sequence). This CDR3 contains 14 residues. The V gene lost 4 bases and the J gene lost 0 bases, with 7 bases spanning the gap. The CDR3: CASSSGISGNTIYF. For the CDR3, the DNA is TGTGCCAGCAGCTCAGGGATCTCTGGAAACACCATATATTTT. The complete variable domain, with remaining parts taken from reference TRBV7-9 and TRBJ1-3, reads DTGVSQNPRHKITKRGQNVTFRCDPISEHNRLYWYRQTLGQGPEFLTYFQNEAQLEKSRLLSDRFSAERPKGSFSTLEIQRTEQGDSAMYLCASSSGISGNTIYFGEGSWLTVV.

The CDR3 loop is CASSQDNYGYTF. As DNA, the CDR3 is TGTGCCAGCAGCCAGGATAACTATGGCTACACCTTC. The chain uses TRBV7-9 and TRBJ1-2; D gene uncertain. The germline V gene has CDR1 SEHNR and CDR2 FQNEAQ (reference sequence). This CDR3 is built from 12 residues. Trimming shortened V by 5 bases and J by 1 base, and 5 bases separated the two germline ends.

The chain has TRBV5-1 and TRBJ2-1; D ambiguous. The CDR3 is 15 residues long. Per germline, CDR1 SGHRS and CDR2 YFSETQ. V was cut by 0 bases and J by 4 bases, with 11 bases left in between. The CDR3 region is CASSLVELLYNEQFF. The CDR3 DNA is TGCGCCAGCAGCTTGGTGGAGCTACTTTACAATGAGCAGTTCTTC.

The rearrangement joins TRBV4-1 to TRBJ2-3; TRBD2 aligns across 9 bases. V shed 2 bases, J shed 0 bases, and the junction held 3 bases outside the gene matches. Germline lookup yields CDR1 MGHRA and CDR2 YSYEKL. The CDR3 is 16 residues long. This chain's CDR3 is CASSQTLAGSTDTQYF. CDR3 bases: TGCGCCAGCAGCCAAACCCTAGCGGGGAGCACAGATACGCAGTATTTT.

This sequence joins TRBV7-6 and TRBJ1-6, with a weak D call TRBD1 (6 bases). The ends were cut back, 5 bases at V and 8 bases at J, with 16 bases in the middle. Germline CDR1 SGHVS, CDR2 FNYEAQ. The length of the CDR3 is 15 residues. CDR3 in amino acids: CASSITGTTDSPLHF. The CDR3 DNA reads TGTGCCAGCAGCATTACCGGGACAACGGATTCACCCCTCCACTTT.

The chain carries TRBV6-1 and TRBJ2-7; tentatively, D is TRBD1 (6 bases). CDR1 is MNHNS, CDR2 SASEGT, per germline. This CDR3 spans 15 amino acids. The V and J ends lost 2 bases and 0 bases respectively, with 11 bases between them. This CDR3 reads CASSERQVDSYEQYF. DNA for the CDR3: TGTGCCAGCAGTGAAAGACAGGTTGACTCCTACGAGCAGTACTTC.

The V call is TRBV18, the J call TRBJ1-4; 8 bases align to TRBD1. The CDR3 extends over 17 amino acids. V gave up 0 bases and J gave up 5 bases; unmatched junction bases: 8. The germline gives CDR1 KGHSH, CDR2 LQKENI. The CDR3 reads CASSPPLGQGVNEKLFF. For the CDR3, the DNA is TGTGCCAGCTCACCACCCTTAGGACAGGGAGTGAATGAAAAACTGTTTTTT.

The chain joins TRBV7-6 to TRBJ2-6; TRBD1 matches at 7 bases. Trimming removed 3 bases from V and 2 bases from J; junction bases left unmatched: 4. The CDR3 extends over 16 amino acids. Germline CDR1 and CDR2: SGHVS and FNYEAQ. CDR3 nucleotides: TGTGCCAGCAGCTTGACAGGGAGAACTGGGGCCAACGTCCTGACTTTC. Protein: CASSLTGRTGANVLTF. Looking up the rest from reference TRBV7-6 and TRBJ2-6 gives the full variable domain: GAGVSQSPRYKVTKRGQDVALRCDPISGHVSLYWYRQALGQGPEFLTYFNYEAQQDKSGLPNDRFSAERPEGSISTLTIQRTEQRDSAMYRCASSLTGRTGANVLTFGAGSRLTVL.

The gene calls are TRBV9 and TRBJ2-2, with 8 bases fitting TRBD2. The CDR3 consists of 16 residues. Germline lookup yields CDR1 SGDLS and CDR2 YYNGEE. V dropped 0 bases and J dropped 6; count of bases not matched to a gene: 7. The CDR3 region has the DNA TGTGCCAGCAGCGTAGGGGCGGGAGGACTAGCCGGGGAGCTGTTTTTT. Translation: CASSVGAGGLAGELFF.

V is TRBV2 and J is TRBJ1-6; 7 bases fit TRBD1. Germline CDR1 SNHLY, CDR2 FYNNEI. V shed 6 bases, J shed 6 bases, and the junction held 2 bases outside the gene matches. The CDR3 extends over 13 amino acids. CDR3: CASRGQFNSPLHF. CDR3 nucleotides: TGTGCCAGCAGGGGACAGTTTAATTCACCCCTCCACTTT.

This clone is a singleton in its sample. The chain uses TRBV6-5 and TRBJ2-7, with 10 bases aligning to TRBD1. Germline assignment: CDR1 MNHEY and CDR2 SVGAGI. This CDR3 is 14 amino acids long. The junction had 2 bases not matched to a gene; V was cut back by 0 bases and J by 6 bases. The CDR3, as DNA: TGTGCCAGCAGTTACTCGACAGGGGGCATCGAGCAGTACTTC. Its protein product is CASSYSTGGIEQYF.

V gene TRBV29-1 combines with J gene TRBJ1-1; the D is unclear. The CDR3 is 15 residues long. The germline gives CDR1 SQVTM, CDR2 ANQGSEA. Trimming cost V 3 bases and J 1 base, with 15 bases left between them. The CDR3 coding sequence is TGCAGCGTTGATGGGCTCGGGAATAGGAACACTGAAGCTTTCTTT. This encodes CSVDGLGNRNTEAFF.

A single count supports this clone. J is TRBJ2-2 and V is TRBV11-3, with D unresolved. This CDR3 is 13 amino acids long. Trimming removed 2 bases from V and 4 bases from J, with 5 bases in between. Germline assignment: CDR1 SGHNT and CDR2 YENEEA. The CDR3 sequence: CASSLRVTGELFF. In nucleotides, the CDR3 is TGTGCCAGCAGCTTACGCGTCACCGGGGAGCTGTTTTTT.

The rearrangement links TRBV29-1 to TRBJ2-2; no clear D gene. CDR1 and CDR2 from the germline V gene are SQVTM and ANQGSEA. Trimming shortened V by 5 bases and J by 6 bases, and 7 bases separated the two germline ends. The CDR3 is 11 amino acids. The CDR3 here is CSVLGSGELFF. The CDR3 coding sequence is TGCAGCGTTCTCGGGTCCGGGGAGCTGTTTTTT.

CDR3 loop: CSVERGSGRDTDTQYF. CDR3 nucleotide sequence: TGCAGCGTTGAAAGGGGTAGCGGGAGGGACACAGATACGCAGTATTTT. The chain couples TRBV29-1 to TRBJ2-3; TRBD2 matches 11 bases. Germline V gene data show CDR1 as SQVTM and CDR2 as ANQGSEA. CDR3 size: 16 residues. Trimming removed 2 bases from V and 2 bases from J; junction bases left unmatched: 6.

The V gene is TRBV11-3, the J gene TRBJ2-3, with D perhaps matching TRBD2 (6 bases). Between the trimmed V and J ends, which lost 5 bases and 5 bases, there was a span of 14 bases. In germline, CDR1 is SGHNT, CDR2 YENEEA. This CDR3 is 14 amino acids long. CDR3 coding DNA: TGTGCCAGCAGCCCCCAGGAGGGATTAGATACGCAGTATTTT. This codes for CASSPQEGLDTQYF.

The chain recombines TRBV11-2 with TRBJ1-1, with a possible D match to TRBD1 (6 bases). The germline CDR1 and CDR2 sequences are SGHAT and FQNNGV. The V end lost 1 base, the J end lost 0 bases, and 9 bases lay between the germline ends. The CDR3 has 15 residues. The CDR3 spells CASSLGQVMNTEAFF. CDR3 in DNA: TGTGCCAGCAGCTTAGGACAGGTCATGAACACTGAAGCTTTCTTT.

This clone has only one observation. V gene TRBV7-9 combines with J gene TRBJ1-1; D is unresolved. Germline assignment: CDR1 SEHNR and CDR2 FQNEAQ (reference sequence). V was cut by 5 bases and J by 1 base, with 5 bases left in between. This CDR3 has 12 amino acids. The CDR3 is CASSHRNTEAFF. DNA for the CDR3: TGTGCCAGCAGCCACAGGAACACTGAAGCTTTCTTT.